These T cell receptor beta chains were read from a single sample in a study of blood T cells in healthy people across ages. Via MiXCR, TCRdb re-called the 5' RACE reads, giving one row per CDR3 protein. The sample has 650,000 to 800,000 distinct CDR3 sequences; under 45% are singletons. Sequencing used blood. Receptors originate from a man between 60 and 75 years old in good health. CDR3s include the opening cysteine and the closing phenylalanine or tryptophan. A D gene is named only where the DNA matches it firmly. The listing skips clone size in some rows; elsewhere it reads once, few, many or a size class.

v_call: TRBV24-1
clone_size: few
d_call: TRBD2
j_call: TRBJ2-5
cdr3_nt: TGTGCCACCAGTGATAGTGCCTGGACTAGCGGGGGTGAGGAGACCCAGTACTTC
cdr3_aa: CATSDSAWTSGGEETQYF

v_call: TRBV5-1
clone_size: NA
d_call: TRBD1
j_call: TRBJ1-6
cdr3_nt: TGCGCCAGCAGGGCCTCCGGGACAGCTGGCAATTCACCCCTCCACTTT
cdr3_aa: CASRASGTAGNSPLHF

v_call: TRBV20-1
clone_size: NA
d_call: TRBD1
j_call: TRBJ1-1
cdr3_nt: TGCAGTGCTGGGGACAGCGGCACTGAAGCTTTCTTT
cdr3_aa: CSAGDSGTEAFF

v_call: TRBV7-9
clone_size: NA
d_call: NA
j_call: TRBJ2-2
cdr3_nt: TGTGCCAGCCGCGGACGGAACACCGGGGAGCTGTTTTTT
cdr3_aa: CASRGRNTGELFF

v_call: TRBV5-6
clone_size: NA
d_call: TRBD1
j_call: TRBJ1-6
cdr3_nt: TGTGCCAGCAGCCGACAGGGGAATAATTCACCCCTCCACTTT
cdr3_aa: CASSRQGNNSPLHF

v_call: TRBV12-3/TRBV12-4
clone_size: NA
d_call: NA
j_call: TRBJ2-3
cdr3_nt: TGTGCCAGCACTACATCCCTAGTAGCTAGCGCAGATACGCAGTATTTT
cdr3_aa: CASTTSLVASADTQYF

v_call: TRBV12-3/TRBV12-4
clone_size: few
d_call: TRBD1
j_call: TRBJ2-6
cdr3_nt: TGTGCCAGCAGTTCGACAGGGACTGGGGCCAACGTCCTGACTTTC
cdr3_aa: CASSSTGTGANVLTF

v_call: TRBV3-1
clone_size: few
d_call: TRBD2
j_call: TRBJ2-3
cdr3_nt: TGTGCCAGCAGCCCCCGACTAGCGGGGGGGTCAGATACGCAGTATTTT
cdr3_aa: CASSPRLAGGSDTQYF

v_call: TRBV27
clone_size: few
d_call: TRBD1
j_call: TRBJ2-7
cdr3_nt: TGTGCCAGCAGTTCGGCGACAGGGGGATTAAGGTCCTACGAGCAGTACTTC
cdr3_aa: CASSSATGGLRSYEQYF

v_call: TRBV28
clone_size: NA
d_call: NA
j_call: TRBJ1-6
cdr3_nt: TGTGCCAGCACCCAATTGACCGATTCACCCCTCCACTTT
cdr3_aa: CASTQLTDSPLHF

v_call: TRBV6-6
clone_size: NA
d_call: NA
j_call: TRBJ1-5
cdr3_nt: TGTGCCAGCGGGCGGGGCTTTCAGCCCCAGCATTTT
cdr3_aa: CASGRGFQPQHF

v_call: TRBV12-3/TRBV12-4
clone_size: NA
d_call: NA
j_call: TRBJ1-2
cdr3_nt: TGTGCCAGCAGGCCTGCCGCGGGCTATGGCTACACCTTC
cdr3_aa: CASRPAAGYGYTF

v_call: TRBV7-2
clone_size: NA
d_call: TRBD1
j_call: TRBJ1-6
cdr3_nt: TGTGCCAGCAGCCCTCAGGGACAGCTATATAATTCACCCCTCCACTTT
cdr3_aa: CASSPQGQLYNSPLHF

v_call: TRBV20-1
clone_size: NA
d_call: TRBD2
j_call: TRBJ2-7
cdr3_nt: TGCAGTGCTAGTGCGACGGGGGGGCTCTACGAGCAGTACTTC
cdr3_aa: CSASATGGLYEQYF

v_call: TRBV7-9
clone_size: few
d_call: NA
j_call: TRBJ2-1
cdr3_nt: TGTGCCAGCAGCTTAGGTAGGCAACCCTACAATGAGCAGTTCTTC
cdr3_aa: CASSLGRQPYNEQFF

v_call: TRBV4-3
clone_size: once
d_call: TRBD1
j_call: TRBJ2-2
cdr3_nt: TGCGCCAGCAGCCGCTCGACAGGGATGACCGGGGAGCTGTTTTTT
cdr3_aa: CASSRSTGMTGELFF

v_call: TRBV6-1
clone_size: NA
d_call: TRBD2
j_call: TRBJ2-4
cdr3_nt: TGTGCCAGCAGTGAGTTGACTAGCTGGTCGGACATTCAGTACTTC
cdr3_aa: CASSELTSWSDIQYF

v_call: TRBV5-5
clone_size: NA
d_call: NA
j_call: TRBJ2-5
cdr3_nt: TGTGCCAGCAGCCCGAAGTCCCCAAGAGAACAAGAGACCCAGTACTTC
cdr3_aa: CASSPKSPREQETQYF

v_call: TRBV11-2
clone_size: NA
d_call: NA
j_call: TRBJ2-5
cdr3_nt: TGTGCCAGCAGCCCGGAGGCGGGACACCAAGAGACCCAGTACTTC
cdr3_aa: CASSPEAGHQETQYF

v_call: TRBV2
clone_size: NA
d_call: NA
j_call: TRBJ2-7
cdr3_nt: TGTGCCAGCTCCCCTAGCGAACCCAGCTACAATGAGCAGTACTTC
cdr3_aa: CASSPSEPSYNEQYF

v_call: TRBV24-1
clone_size: NA
d_call: TRBD1
j_call: TRBJ2-7
cdr3_nt: TGTGCCACCGCCCTGGGACAGGGGCCCTACGAGCAGTACTTC
cdr3_aa: CATALGQGPYEQYF

v_call: TRBV7-2
clone_size: many
d_call: NA
j_call: TRBJ2-5
cdr3_nt: TGCGCCAGCAGCCCCGGACGGACTCAAGAGACCCAGTACTTC
cdr3_aa: CASSPGRTQETQYF

v_call: TRBV30
clone_size: NA
d_call: NA
j_call: TRBJ1-2
cdr3_nt: TGTGCCTGGAGTGTACAGCCCAACTATGGCTACACCTTC
cdr3_aa: CAWSVQPNYGYTF

v_call: TRBV2
clone_size: NA
d_call: TRBD1
j_call: TRBJ2-7
cdr3_nt: TGTGCCAGCACAGGGGGCATCTCCTACGAGCAGTACTTC
cdr3_aa: CASTGGISYEQYF

v_call: TRBV5-1
clone_size: NA
d_call: NA
j_call: TRBJ2-5
cdr3_nt: TGCGCCAGCGGCGTCCCTCGGGACTCCCAGGGCGAGACCCAGTACTTC
cdr3_aa: CASGVPRDSQGETQYF

v_call: TRBV27
clone_size: NA
d_call: NA
j_call: TRBJ1-1
cdr3_nt: TGTGCCAGCAGTTCCGCTATAGGGGGCACTGAAGCTTTCTTT
cdr3_aa: CASSSAIGGTEAFF

v_call: TRBV5-1
clone_size: NA
d_call: TRBD2
j_call: TRBJ2-3
cdr3_nt: TGCGCCAGTCAAGCGGGGGGGCCGACAGATACGCAGTATTTT
cdr3_aa: CASQAGGPTDTQYF

v_call: TRBV20-1
clone_size: NA
d_call: TRBD2
j_call: TRBJ2-6
cdr3_nt: TGCAGTGCTAGAGCGGGGGGTGCTGGGGCCAACGTCCTGACTTTC
cdr3_aa: CSARAGGAGANVLTF

v_call: TRBV6-2/TRBV6-3
clone_size: NA
d_call: TRBD1
j_call: TRBJ1-2
cdr3_nt: TGTGCCAGCAGTTACCACAGGGGAAACTATGGCTACACCTTC
cdr3_aa: CASSYHRGNYGYTF

v_call: TRBV9
clone_size: NA
d_call: NA
j_call: TRBJ2-3
cdr3_nt: TGTGCCAGCAGCGCCGACTCTTGGACAGATACGCAGTATTTT
cdr3_aa: CASSADSWTDTQYF

v_call: TRBV15
clone_size: once
d_call: NA
j_call: TRBJ1-2
cdr3_nt: TGTGCCACCACCACAGGAAGCCAAAAGGGCTACACCTTC
cdr3_aa: CATTTGSQKGYTF

v_call: TRBV27
clone_size: NA
d_call: NA
j_call: TRBJ1-2
cdr3_nt: TGTGCCAGCAGTTTCAGTGGGACTAACTATGGCTACACCTTC
cdr3_aa: CASSFSGTNYGYTF

v_call: TRBV28
clone_size: few
d_call: NA
j_call: TRBJ2-7
cdr3_nt: TGTGCCAACGGGGGCCACAAGGCCAAGTCCTACGAGCAGTACTTC
cdr3_aa: CANGGHKAKSYEQYF

v_call: TRBV5-1
clone_size: NA
d_call: NA
j_call: TRBJ2-3
cdr3_nt: TGCGCCAGCAGCTTGGCAATAGGAGGGGAGCCACCAGATACGCAGTATTTT
cdr3_aa: CASSLAIGGEPPDTQYF